The 12 T cell receptor beta chains below come from one sample, sequenced in a study of post-analysis software for immune sequencing data. Study outcomes and limitations: With TRBV5-6, TRBV5-1 and TRBV20-1 included, about five TRBV segments were more frequent in patients than in controls.

The authors incorporated unique molecular identifiers into the TCR beta cDNA libraries. TCRdb ran MiXCR on the PCR reads and lists one entry per CDR3 protein. The data hold about 430,000 distinct CDR3 sequences, with over 30% observed a single time. These receptors have no known antigen. The sample taken for sequencing was blood. Receptors were obtained from a girl aged 2 to 10 with multiple sclerosis.

This chain links TRBV29-1 with TRBJ1-2, with D hard to call. The CDR3 length is 13 residues. The V end was cut by 2 bases, the J end by 5 bases, with 12 bases between. Germline CDR1 and CDR2: SQVTM and ANQGSEA. CDR3 DNA sequence: TGCAGCGTTGAAAATCCGGGATTATATGGCTACACCTTC. Encoded protein: CSVENPGLYGYTF.

The chain uses TRBV20-1 and TRBJ2-5, with TRBD2 matching over 13 bases. With the DNA end fitting TRBJ2-7 better, the J assignment may be wrong. The CDR3 contains 14 residues. Germline CDR1 and CDR2: DFQATT and SNEGSKA (reference sequence). This chain's CDR3 is CSAQGLAGVYEQYF. As DNA, the CDR3 is TGCAGTGCCCAAGGACTAGCGGGAGTATACGAGCAGTACTTC.

The genes are TRBV20-1 and TRBJ2-1; no firm D call. The ends were cut back, 3 bases at V and 2 bases at J, with 14 bases in the middle. This CDR3 is 15 amino acids long. Germline CDR1 reads DFQATT; CDR2 reads SNEGSKA (reference sequence). The chain's CDR3 is CSARSPARPYNEQFF. The CDR3 DNA reads as TGCAGTGCTAGGTCCCCCGCGAGGCCCTACAATGAGCAGTTCTTC.

This chain connects TRBV20-1 to TRBJ2-3; perhaps TRBD1 as D (5 bases). The V gene's germline CDR1 is DFQATT and CDR2 SNEGSKA (reference sequence). V lost 1 base and J lost 14, with 16 bases in between. CDR3 size: 12 residues. CDR3 DNA: TGCAGTGCTAGAGGATTAGGCAGCCAGGGGTATTTT. Protein sequence: CSARGLGSQGYF.

V and J are TRBV28 and TRBJ2-3, with 8 bases aligning to TRBD1. The germline V gene has CDR1 MDHEN and CDR2 SYDVKM. V lost 4 bases to trimming and J lost 3 bases; unmatched junction nucleotides: 9. The CDR3 extends over 16 amino acids. The CDR3 here is CASSSTGGEGTDTQYF. The CDR3, as DNA: TGTGCCAGCAGTTCTACAGGGGGAGAGGGGACAGATACGCAGTATTTT.

The chain joins TRBV5-1 to TRBJ2-5; TRBD1 aligns across 7 bases. With V trimmed by 3 bases and J by 4 bases, 6 bases remained unmatched. This CDR3 spans 14 amino acids. Germline V gene sequence: CDR1 SGHRS, CDR2 YFSETQ. The CDR3: CASSWGRGPETQYF. CDR3 DNA sequence: TGCGCCAGCAGCTGGGGAAGGGGGCCAGAGACCCAGTACTTC.

The V and J genes are TRBV12-3 or TRBV12-4 and TRBJ2-1; 9 nucleotides agree with TRBD1. The CDR3 is 15 residues long. V shed 6 bases and J 4 bases; nucleotides not matched to a gene: 7. The DNA for the CDR3 is TGTGCCAGCAGGCCCACAGGGGGCCTGTACAATGAGCAGTTCTTC. It translates to CASRPTGGLYNEQFF.

The rearrangement uses TRBV27 and TRBJ2-7, with a possible D match to TRBD1 (6 bases). This CDR3 contains 13 residues. Germline assignment: CDR1 MNHEY and CDR2 SMNVEV (reference sequence). Trimming took 4 bases from V and 3 from J, leaving 10 bases between them. The CDR3 loop reads CASSWGHGYEQYF. The CDR3 DNA reads as TGTGCCAGCAGTTGGGGGCACGGCTACGAGCAGTACTTC.

The chain combines TRBV7-3 with TRBJ2-5, with D possibly matching TRBD1 (6 bases). The J call may be mistaken, given a closer DNA end match to TRBJ2-7. CDR1 SGHTA and CDR2 FQGTGA come from the germline V gene. This CDR3 spans 19 amino acids. The CDR3 sequence is CASSLTAFIGTLTTYEQYF. The CDR3, as DNA: TGTGCCAGCAGCTTAACAGCCTTTATCGGGACACTTACAACCTACGAGCAGTACTTC.

The gene calls are TRBV28 and TRBJ1-5; D is ambiguous. The CDR3 covers 12 residues. CDR1 is MDHEN, CDR2 SYDVKM, per germline. Trimming took 2 bases from V and 9 from J, leaving 8 bases between them. The CDR3 bases are TGTGCCAGCAGTTTAGTCCGGGGGCCCCAGCATTTT. Protein: CASSLVRGPQHF.

This clonotype has just a few counts. V usage is TRBV7-9 and J usage is TRBJ1-2, with D uncertain. Between the trimmed V and J ends, which lost 0 bases and 4 bases, there was a span of 12 bases. Germline CDR1 and CDR2: SEHNR and FQNEAQ (reference sequence). The CDR3 length is 15 residues. The CDR3 loop reads CASSLARDRAYGYTF. CDR3 nucleotides: TGTGCCAGCAGCTTAGCCCGCGATCGGGCCTATGGCTACACCTTC.

The chain recombines TRBV12-3 or TRBV12-4 with TRBJ2-4, with 9 bases that match TRBD2. Trimming cost V 5 bases and J 9 bases; bases outside gene matches: 8. The length of the CDR3 is 14 residues. This CDR3 reads CASSSLAGVSIQYF. CDR3 DNA: TGTGCCAGCAGTAGCTTAGCGGGGGTTAGCATTCAGTACTTC.